Listed below are T cell receptor beta chains from one sample, sequenced in a study of blood T cell repertoires in COVID-19. Sequencing was performed with immunoSEQ multiplex PCR; in TCRdb, only in-frame clones are kept and a portion is missing. The table includes 110,000 to 150,000 clones, roughly 89% detected once. Sequencing was done on a sample of peripheral blood. The source of these receptors is a man aged 55 to 70 with active or convalescent COVID-19. Each CDR3 is given with its conserved first and last residue. D genes are given only for firm matches. Size is stated for part of the rows, as once, few or many counts, or as a class when the clone is expanded.

V	D	J	size	CDR3	DNA
TRBV7-2	NA	TRBJ1-1	once	CASSPQTGINTEAFF	TGTGCCAGCAGCCCCCAGACAGGAATTAACACTGAAGCTTTCTTT
TRBV27	NA	TRBJ1-1	NA	CASTPTQYSTEAFF	TGTGCCAGCACCCCAACCCAATACAGCACTGAAGCTTTCTTT
TRBV30	NA	TRBJ1-3	NA	CAWSFGGVSGNTIYF	TGTGCCTGGAGTTTTGGGGGGGTCTCTGGAAACACCATATATTTT
TRBV12-2	NA	TRBJ1-1	NA	CASRFRQGAANTEAFF	TGTGCAAGTCGCTTTAGACAGGGGGCTGCGAACACTGAAGCTTTCTTT
TRBV15	NA	TRBJ2-3	NA	CATSSGTQDTQYF	TGTGCCACCAGCAGTGGGACACAAGATACGCAGTATTTT
TRBV3-1/TRBV3-2	NA	TRBJ1-1	NA	CASSQGDRRNTEAFF	TGTGCCAGCAGCCAAGGAGACAGGAGGAACACTGAAGCTTTCTTT
TRBV7-2	TRBD2	TRBJ2-7	few	CASSSRLAGGEEQYF	TGTGCCAGCAGCTCCCGACTAGCGGGGGGAGAAGAGCAGTACTTC
TRBV5-6	TRBD1	TRBJ1-3	NA	CASSLATGASGNTIYF	TGTGCCAGCAGCTTGGCTACAGGGGCCTCTGGAAACACCATATATTTT
TRBV11-2	NA	TRBJ2-5	NA	CASSPPGAAGETQYF	TGTGCCAGCAGCCCCCCTGGAGCCGCGGGAGAGACCCAGTACTTC
TRBV9	NA	TRBJ2-3	NA	CASSVGGPTDTQYF	TGTGCCAGCAGCGTAGGCGGGCCTACAGATACGCAGTATTTT